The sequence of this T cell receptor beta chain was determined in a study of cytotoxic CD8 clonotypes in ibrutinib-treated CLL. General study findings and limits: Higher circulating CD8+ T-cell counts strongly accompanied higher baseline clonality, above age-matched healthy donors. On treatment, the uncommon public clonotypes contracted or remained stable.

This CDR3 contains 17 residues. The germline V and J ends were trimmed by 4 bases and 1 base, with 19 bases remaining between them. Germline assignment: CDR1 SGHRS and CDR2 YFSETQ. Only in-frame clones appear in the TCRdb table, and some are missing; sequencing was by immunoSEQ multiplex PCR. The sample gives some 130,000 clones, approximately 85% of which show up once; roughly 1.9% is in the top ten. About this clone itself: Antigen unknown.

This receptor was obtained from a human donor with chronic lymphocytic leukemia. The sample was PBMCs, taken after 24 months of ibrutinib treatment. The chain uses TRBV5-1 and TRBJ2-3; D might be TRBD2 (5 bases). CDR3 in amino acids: CASSPQAGGRGTDTQYF. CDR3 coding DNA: TGCGCCAGCAGCCCCCAGGCGGGTGGTCGGGGCACAGATACGCAGTATTTT.